The 10 T cell receptor beta chains presented below share a single source sample, sequenced in a study of control samples from healthy donors and cancer patients. Clones were sequenced by immunoSEQ multiplex PCR, and TCRdb holds only the in-frame ones, with some missing. The profile shows approximately 99,000 clones, roughly four fifths of them singletons. The sequenced sample was blood. The receptors here all came from a man younger than 35 in good health.

The chain uses TRBV11-2 and TRBJ1-4; the D gene is possibly TRBD1 (5 bases). The ends were cut back, 6 bases at V and 8 bases at J, with 19 bases in the middle. In germline, CDR1 is SGHAT, CDR2 FQNNGV. The CDR3 is 15 amino acids. The DNA of the CDR3 is TGTGCCAGCAGTGTAGTAGGAGGGGCGGAGGAAAAACTGTTTTTT. Translating it yields CASSVVGGAEEKLFF.

The chain joins TRBV19 to TRBJ2-4; D gene ambiguous. The CDR3 spans 16 residues. The germline V and J ends were trimmed by 3 bases and 3 bases, with 15 bases remaining between them. The V gene's germline CDR1 is LNHDA and CDR2 SQIVND (reference sequence). CDR3 sequence (DNA): TGTGCCAGTAGTATTTCGGAACCCTCCGGCAAAAACATTCAGTACTTC. It specifies CASSISEPSGKNIQYF.

The V and J genes are TRBV5-6 and TRBJ2-4; 8 nucleotides line up with TRBD1. The trim removed 0 bases at V and 8 bases at J, leaving 10 bases unmatched. The CDR3 is made up of 16 amino acids. The germline V gene has CDR1 SGHDT and CDR2 YYEEEE. CDR3 in DNA: TGTGCCAGCAGCTTGGGGGGGCGGACAGGGACGGACATTCAGTACTTC. This translates into CASSLGGRTGTDIQYF.

The J gene is TRBJ2-1, the V gene TRBV18; 11 positions agree with TRBD2. J lost 7 bases, V lost 0 bases, and 8 bases had no gene match. The germline V gene has CDR1 KGHSH and CDR2 LQKENI. This CDR3 region has 17 residues. The CDR3 loop is CASSPPRASGGRNEQFF. CDR3 DNA: TGTGCCAGCTCACCACCGAGGGCTAGCGGGGGGAGGAATGAGCAGTTCTTC.

The chain couples TRBV6-6 to TRBJ2-7; 7 nucleotides agree with TRBD1. J gave up 0 bases and V 5 bases, and 7 bases lay outside the gene matches. This CDR3 has 15 residues. Germline V CDR1 and CDR2: MNHNY, SVGAGI (reference sequence). The DNA of the CDR3 is TGTGCCAGCAGTCTCACAGGGGCGACCTCCTACGAGCAGTACTTC. As protein: CASSLTGATSYEQYF.

Turning to this clone: The same CDR3 also results from other DNA sequences found in this sample. The chain is built from TRBV7-8 and TRBJ1-2; D may be TRBD1 (5 bases). CDR3 length: 15 residues. From germline, CDR1 is SGHVS and CDR2 FQNEAQ. V lost 6 bases, J lost 3 bases, and 17 bases lay in between. In nucleotides, the CDR3 is TGTGCCAGCAGTCCCCGCGGGCAGGGCGACTATGGCTACACCTTC. It yields the protein CASSPRGQGDYGYTF.

V and J are TRBV5-4 and TRBJ1-4; possibly TRBD1 for D (5 bases). Between the trimmed V and J ends, which lost 1 base and 17 bases, there was a span of 18 bases. The CDR3 is made up of 13 amino acids. Germline V gene data show CDR1 as SGHNT and CDR2 as YYREEE (reference sequence). CDR3 sequence reads: CASSLTPRDERFF. In nucleotides, the CDR3 is TGTGCCAGCAGCTTGACCCCCCGGGACGAGAGATTTTTT. The variable domain in full, with the rest retrieved from reference TRBV5-4 and TRBJ1-4, is ETGVTQSPTHLIKTRGQQVTLRCSSQSGHNTVSWYQQALGQGPQFIFQYYREEENGRGNFPPRFSGLQFPNYSSELNVNALELDDSALYLCASSLTPRDERFFGSGTQLSVL.

This chain connects TRBV29-1 to TRBJ1-1, with 7 bases that match TRBD1. The CDR3 spans 14 residues. Trimming took 7 bases from V and 1 from J; bases not matched to a gene: 9. In germline, CDR1 is SQVTM, CDR2 ANQGSEA. The CDR3 coding sequence is TGCAGCGGCCTCGGGACAGAGTCGAACACTGAAGCTTTCTTT. Its protein is CSGLGTESNTEAFF.

The rearrangement links TRBV6-2 or TRBV6-3 to TRBJ2-3; D not resolved. Germline V gives CDR1 MNHEY, CDR2 SVGEGT. This CDR3 comprises 12 residues. V lost 0 bases and J lost 6, with 4 bases in between. The CDR3 sequence is CASSYSPDTQYF. DNA of the CDR3: TGTGCCAGCAGTTACTCTCCCGATACGCAGTATTTT.

This sequence joins TRBV30 and TRBJ1-2, with 10 bases matching TRBD1. This CDR3 spans 13 amino acids. Germline V gene sequence: CDR1 GTSNPN, CDR2 SVGIG (reference sequence). After removal of 2 bases from V and 6 bases from J, the junction contained 3 bases not matched to a gene. As DNA, the CDR3 is TGTGCCTGGAGTAGACAGGGGGCTAATGGCTACACCTTC. Its translation is CAWSRQGANGYTF.